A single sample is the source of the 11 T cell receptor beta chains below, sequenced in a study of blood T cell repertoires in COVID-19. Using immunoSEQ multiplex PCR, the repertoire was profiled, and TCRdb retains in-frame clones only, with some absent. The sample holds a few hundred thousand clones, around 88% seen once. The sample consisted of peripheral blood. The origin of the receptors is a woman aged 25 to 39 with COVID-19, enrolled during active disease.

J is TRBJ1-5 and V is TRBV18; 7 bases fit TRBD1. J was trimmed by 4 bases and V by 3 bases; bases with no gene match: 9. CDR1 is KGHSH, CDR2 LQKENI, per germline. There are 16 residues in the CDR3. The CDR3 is CASSPAQGVLNQPQHF. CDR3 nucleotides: TGTGCCAGCTCACCCGCCCAGGGGGTCTTAAATCAGCCCCAGCATTTT.

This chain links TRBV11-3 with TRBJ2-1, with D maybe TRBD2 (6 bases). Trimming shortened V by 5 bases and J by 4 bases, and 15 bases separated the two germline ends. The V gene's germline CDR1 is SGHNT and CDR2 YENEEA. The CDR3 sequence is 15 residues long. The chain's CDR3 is CASSPTWSGYNEQFF. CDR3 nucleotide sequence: TGTGCCAGCAGCCCTACGTGGAGCGGGTACAATGAGCAGTTCTTC.

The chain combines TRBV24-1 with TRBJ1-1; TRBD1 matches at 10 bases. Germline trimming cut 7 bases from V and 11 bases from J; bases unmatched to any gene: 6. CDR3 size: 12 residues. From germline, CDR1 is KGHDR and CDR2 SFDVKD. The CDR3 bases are TGTGCCACCAGCCGACCGGGACAGGGGGCTTTCTTT. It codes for CATSRPGQGAFF.

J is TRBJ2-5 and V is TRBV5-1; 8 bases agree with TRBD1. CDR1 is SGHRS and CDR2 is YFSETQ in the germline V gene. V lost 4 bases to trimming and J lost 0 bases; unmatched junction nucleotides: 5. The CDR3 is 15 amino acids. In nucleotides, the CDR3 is TGCGCCAGCAGCCCGCGACAGGGGCACCAAGAGACCCAGTACTTC. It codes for CASSPRQGHQETQYF. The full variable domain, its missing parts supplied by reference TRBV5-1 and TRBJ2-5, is KAGVTQTPRYLIKTRGQQVTLSCSPISGHRSVSWYQQTPGQGLQFLFEYFSETQRNKGNFPGRFSGRQFSNSRSEMNVSTLELGDSALYLCASSPRQGHQETQYFGPGTRLLVL.

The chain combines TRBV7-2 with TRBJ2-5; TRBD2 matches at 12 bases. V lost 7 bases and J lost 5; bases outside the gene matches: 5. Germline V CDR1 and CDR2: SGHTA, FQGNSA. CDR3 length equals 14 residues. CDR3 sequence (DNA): TGTGCCAGCACCGGCCTAGCGGGGGGGGAGACCCAGTACTTC. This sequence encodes CASTGLAGGETQYF.

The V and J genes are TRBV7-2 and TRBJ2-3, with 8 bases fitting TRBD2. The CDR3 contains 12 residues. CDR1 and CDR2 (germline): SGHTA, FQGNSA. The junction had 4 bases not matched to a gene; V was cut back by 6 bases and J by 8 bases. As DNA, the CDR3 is TGTGCCAGCAGTTTTAGCGGGGCTACGCAGTATTTT. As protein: CASSFSGATQYF.

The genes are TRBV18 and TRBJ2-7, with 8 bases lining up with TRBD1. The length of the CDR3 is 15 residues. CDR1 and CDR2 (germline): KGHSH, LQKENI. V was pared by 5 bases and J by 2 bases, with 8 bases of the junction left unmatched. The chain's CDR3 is CASSAGQGLAYEQYF. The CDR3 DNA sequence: TGTGCCAGCTCAGCAGGACAGGGTTTAGCCTACGAGCAGTACTTC.

The CDR3 region has the DNA TGTGCCAGCAGTTACTCAGCGGGGGGCACCTACAATGAGCAGTTCTTC. This translates into CASSYSAGGTYNEQFF. The V call is TRBV6-5, the J call TRBJ2-1; 9 bases are a match to TRBD2. The V and J ends lost 0 bases and 2 bases, in that order; junction bases with no gene match: 2. Germline CDR1 is MNHEY and CDR2 is SVGAGI. This CDR3 region has 16 residues.

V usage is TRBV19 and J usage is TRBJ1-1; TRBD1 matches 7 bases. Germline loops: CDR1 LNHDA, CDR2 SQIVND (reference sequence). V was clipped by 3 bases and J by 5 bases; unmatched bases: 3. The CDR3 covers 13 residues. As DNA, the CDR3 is TGTGCCAGTAGTATCGACAGGGTGACTGAAGCTTTCTTT. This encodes CASSIDRVTEAFF.

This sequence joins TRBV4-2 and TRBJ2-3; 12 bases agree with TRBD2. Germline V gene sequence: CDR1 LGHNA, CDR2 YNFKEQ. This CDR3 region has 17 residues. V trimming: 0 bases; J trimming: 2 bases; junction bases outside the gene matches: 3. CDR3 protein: CASSQDLAGGNTDTQYF. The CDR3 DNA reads TGTGCCAGCAGCCAAGACCTAGCGGGGGGGAACACAGATACGCAGTATTTT.

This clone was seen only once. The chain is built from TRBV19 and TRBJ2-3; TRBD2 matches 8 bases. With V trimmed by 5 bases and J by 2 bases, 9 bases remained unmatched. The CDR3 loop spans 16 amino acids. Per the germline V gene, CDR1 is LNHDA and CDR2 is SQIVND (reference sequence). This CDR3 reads CASSPGTRVPTDTQYF. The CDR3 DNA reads TGTGCCAGTAGTCCCGGGACTAGAGTCCCCACAGATACGCAGTATTTT.